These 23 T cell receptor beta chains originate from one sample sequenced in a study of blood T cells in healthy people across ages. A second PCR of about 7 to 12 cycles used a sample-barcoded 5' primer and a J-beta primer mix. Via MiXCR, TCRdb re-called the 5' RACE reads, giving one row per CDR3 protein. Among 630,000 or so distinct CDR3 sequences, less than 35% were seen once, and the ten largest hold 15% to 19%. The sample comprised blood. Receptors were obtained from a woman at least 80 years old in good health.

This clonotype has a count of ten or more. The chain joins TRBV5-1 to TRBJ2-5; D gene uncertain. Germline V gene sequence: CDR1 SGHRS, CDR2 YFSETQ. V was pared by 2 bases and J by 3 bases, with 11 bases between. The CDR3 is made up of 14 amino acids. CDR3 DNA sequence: TGCGCCAGCAGCTTAGAATGGGCAGAAGAGACCCAGTACTTC. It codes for CASSLEWAEETQYF.

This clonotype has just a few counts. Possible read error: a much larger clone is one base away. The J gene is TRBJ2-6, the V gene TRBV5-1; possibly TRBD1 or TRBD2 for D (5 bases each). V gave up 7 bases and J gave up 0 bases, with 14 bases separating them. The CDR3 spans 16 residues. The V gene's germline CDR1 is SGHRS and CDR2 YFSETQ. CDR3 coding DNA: TGCGCCAGCGAAAGGGACGTGAACTCTGGGGCCAACGTCCTGACTTTC. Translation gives CASERDVNSGANVLTF.

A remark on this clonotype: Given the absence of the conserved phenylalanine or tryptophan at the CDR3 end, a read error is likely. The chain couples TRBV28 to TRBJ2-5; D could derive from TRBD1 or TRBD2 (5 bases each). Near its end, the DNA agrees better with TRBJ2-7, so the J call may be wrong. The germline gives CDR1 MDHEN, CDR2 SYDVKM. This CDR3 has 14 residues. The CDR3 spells CASRTRDGNYEQYL. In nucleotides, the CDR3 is TGTGCCAGCAGGACTCGGGACGGCAACTACGAGCAGTACCTC.

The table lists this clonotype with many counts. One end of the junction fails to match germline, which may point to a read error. CDR3 bases: TGCGCCAGCAGCTTGAGATCAGCTAGCACAGATACGCAGTATTTT. Its protein product is CASSLRSASTDTQYF. This chain uses TRBV7-9 with TRBJ2-3; D not certain. The CDR3 extends over 15 amino acids. Germline CDR1 is SEHNR and CDR2 is FQNEAQ (reference sequence).

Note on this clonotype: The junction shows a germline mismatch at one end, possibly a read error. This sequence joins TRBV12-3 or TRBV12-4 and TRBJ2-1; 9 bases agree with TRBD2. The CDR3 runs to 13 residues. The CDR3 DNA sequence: TGTGCCAGCAGTCTGACTAGCGGAGTTGAGCGGTTCTTC. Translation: CASSLTSGVERFF.

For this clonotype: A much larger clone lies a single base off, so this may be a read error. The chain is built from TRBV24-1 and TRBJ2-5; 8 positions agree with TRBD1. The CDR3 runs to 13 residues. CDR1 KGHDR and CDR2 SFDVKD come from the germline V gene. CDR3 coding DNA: TGTACCACCAGTGATTCCAGGGGGCGACAACAGTACTTC. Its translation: CTTSDSRGRQQYF.

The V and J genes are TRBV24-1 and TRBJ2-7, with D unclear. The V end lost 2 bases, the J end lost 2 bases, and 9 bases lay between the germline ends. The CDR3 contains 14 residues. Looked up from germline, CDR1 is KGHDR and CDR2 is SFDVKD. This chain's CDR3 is CATSDSYKPYEQYF. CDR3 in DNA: TGTGCCACCAGTGATTCTTACAAGCCCTACGAGCAGTACTTC.

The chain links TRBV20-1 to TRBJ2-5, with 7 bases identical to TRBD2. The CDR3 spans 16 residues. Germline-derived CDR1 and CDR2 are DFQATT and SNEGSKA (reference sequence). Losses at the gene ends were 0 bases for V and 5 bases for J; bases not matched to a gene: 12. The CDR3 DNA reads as TGCAGTGCTAGAGATCCCGGGACTATGTCACGGGAGACCCAGTACTTC. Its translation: CSARDPGTMSRETQYF.

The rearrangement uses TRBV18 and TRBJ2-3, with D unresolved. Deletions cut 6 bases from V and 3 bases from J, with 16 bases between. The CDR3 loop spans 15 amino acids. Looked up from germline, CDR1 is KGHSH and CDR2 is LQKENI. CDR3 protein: CASSPTVLGTDTQYF. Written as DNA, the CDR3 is TGTGCCAGCTCCCCTACAGTATTGGGGACAGATACGCAGTATTTT.

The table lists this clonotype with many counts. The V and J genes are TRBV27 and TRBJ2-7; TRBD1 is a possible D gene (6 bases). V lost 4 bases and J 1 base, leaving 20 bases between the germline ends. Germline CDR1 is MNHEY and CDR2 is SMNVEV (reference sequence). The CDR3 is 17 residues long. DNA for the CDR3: TGTGCCAGCAGTTATCGGCTGGGGGCCCAGTCATCCTACGAGCAGTACTTC. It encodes CASSYRLGAQSSYEQYF.

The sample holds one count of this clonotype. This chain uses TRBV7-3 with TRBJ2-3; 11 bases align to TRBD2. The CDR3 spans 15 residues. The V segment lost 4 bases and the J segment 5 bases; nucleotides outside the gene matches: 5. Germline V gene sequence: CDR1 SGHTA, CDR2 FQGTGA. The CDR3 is CASSSSGGHLDTQYF. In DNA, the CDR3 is TGTGCCAGCAGCTCTAGCGGGGGGCACTTAGATACGCAGTATTTT.

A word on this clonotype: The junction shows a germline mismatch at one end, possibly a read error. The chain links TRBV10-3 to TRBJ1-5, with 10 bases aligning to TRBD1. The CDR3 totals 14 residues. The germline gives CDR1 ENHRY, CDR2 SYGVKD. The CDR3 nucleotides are TGTACCATCAGGGGGGACAGGGGTAATCAGCCCCAGCATTTT. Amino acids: CTIRGDRGNQPQHF.

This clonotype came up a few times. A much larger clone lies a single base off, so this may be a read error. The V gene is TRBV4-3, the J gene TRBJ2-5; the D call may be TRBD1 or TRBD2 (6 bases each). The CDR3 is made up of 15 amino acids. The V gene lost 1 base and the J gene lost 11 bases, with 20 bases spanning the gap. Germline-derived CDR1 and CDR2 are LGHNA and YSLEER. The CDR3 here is CASSQAGGLFDEQYF. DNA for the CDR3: TGCGCCAGCAGCCAAGCCGGGGGCCTTTTTGATGAGCAGTACTTC.

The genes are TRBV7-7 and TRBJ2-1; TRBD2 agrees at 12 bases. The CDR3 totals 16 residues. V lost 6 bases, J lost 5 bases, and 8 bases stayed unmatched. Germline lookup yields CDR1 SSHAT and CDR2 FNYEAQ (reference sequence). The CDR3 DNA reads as TGTGCCAGCAGTATAGGGCTAGCGGGGGGGAACAATGAGCAGTTCTTC. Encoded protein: CASSIGLAGGNNEQFF.

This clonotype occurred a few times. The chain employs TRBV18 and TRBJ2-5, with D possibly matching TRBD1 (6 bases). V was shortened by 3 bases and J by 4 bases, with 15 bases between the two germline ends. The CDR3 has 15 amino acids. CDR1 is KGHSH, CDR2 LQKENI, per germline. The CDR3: CASSPLTGTAETQYF. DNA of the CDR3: TGTGCCAGCTCACCGCTCACAGGGACCGCAGAGACCCAGTACTTC.

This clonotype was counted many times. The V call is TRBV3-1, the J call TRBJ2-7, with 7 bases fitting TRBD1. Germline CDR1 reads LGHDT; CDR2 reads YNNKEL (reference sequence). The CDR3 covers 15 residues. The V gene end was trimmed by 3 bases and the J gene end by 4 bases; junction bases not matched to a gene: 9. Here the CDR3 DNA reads TGTGCCAGCAGCCAGGCTCCGACAGGGCTATACGAGCAGTACTTC. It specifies CASSQAPTGLYEQYF.

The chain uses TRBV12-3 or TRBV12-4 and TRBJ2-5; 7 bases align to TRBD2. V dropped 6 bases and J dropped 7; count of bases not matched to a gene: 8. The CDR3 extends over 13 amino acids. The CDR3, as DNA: TGTGCCAGCAGGCGAGCGGGGTGGGGGACCCAGTACTTC. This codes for CASRRAGWGTQYF.

DNA for the CDR3: TGTGCCAGCAGCTTAGATTCCAACCCTACCAGGGAGCTGTTTTTT. It specifies CASSLDSNPTRELFF. The rearrangement uses TRBV11-2 and TRBJ2-2; D gene unclear. The V end lost 0 bases, the J end lost 9 bases, and 14 bases lay between the germline ends. The CDR3 loop spans 15 amino acids. The germline gives CDR1 SGHAT, CDR2 FQNNGV.

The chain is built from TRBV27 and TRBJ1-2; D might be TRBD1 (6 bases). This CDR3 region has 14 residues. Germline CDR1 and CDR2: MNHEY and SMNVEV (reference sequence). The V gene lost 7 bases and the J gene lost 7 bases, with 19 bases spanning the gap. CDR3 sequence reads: CASKPVGAYCGYTF. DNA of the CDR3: TGTGCCAGCAAGCCGGTGGGGGCGTACTGTGGCTACACCTTC.

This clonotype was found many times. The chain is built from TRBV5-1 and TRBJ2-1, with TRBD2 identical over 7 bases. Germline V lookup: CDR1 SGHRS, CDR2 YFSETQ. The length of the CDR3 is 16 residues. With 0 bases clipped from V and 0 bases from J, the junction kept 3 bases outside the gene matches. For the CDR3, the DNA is TGCGCCAGCAGCTTGGAGGGAGGGGCCTCCTACAATGAGCAGTTCTTC. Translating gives CASSLEGGASYNEQFF.

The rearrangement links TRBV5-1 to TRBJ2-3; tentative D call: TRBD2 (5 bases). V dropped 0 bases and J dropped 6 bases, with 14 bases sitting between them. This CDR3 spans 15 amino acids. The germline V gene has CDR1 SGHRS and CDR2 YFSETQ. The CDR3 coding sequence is TGCGCCAGCAGCTTGGATCCGGGAAACACTGATACGCAGTATTTT. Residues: CASSLDPGNTDTQYF.

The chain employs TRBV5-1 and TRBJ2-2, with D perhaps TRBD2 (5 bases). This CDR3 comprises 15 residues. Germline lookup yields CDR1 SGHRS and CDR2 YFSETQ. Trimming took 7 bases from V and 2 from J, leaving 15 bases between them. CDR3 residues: CASARVTGNTGELFF. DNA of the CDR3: TGCGCCAGCGCGAGGGTCACCGGAAACACCGGGGAGCTGTTTTTT. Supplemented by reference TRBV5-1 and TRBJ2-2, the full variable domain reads KAGVTQTPRYLIKTRGQQVTLSCSPISGHRSVSWYQQTPGQGLQFLFEYFSETQRNKGNFPGRFSGRQFSNSRSEMNVSTLELGDSALYLCASARVTGNTGELFFGEGSRLTVL.

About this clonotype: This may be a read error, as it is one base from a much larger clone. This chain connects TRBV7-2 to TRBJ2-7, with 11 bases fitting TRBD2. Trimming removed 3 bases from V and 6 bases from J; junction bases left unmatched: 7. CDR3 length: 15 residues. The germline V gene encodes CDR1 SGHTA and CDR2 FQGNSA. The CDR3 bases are TGTGCCAGCAGCTTTAGCGGGGGGGCCTGGGGCGAGCAGTACTTC. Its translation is CASSFSGGAWGEQYF.